This TCR beta chain was captured by sequencing in a study of blood T cells in healthy people across ages. PCR was performed a second time for 7 to 11 cycles using a sample-barcoded 5' primer and a J-beta primer mix. Tagging of each cDNA molecule was performed by a template-switch adaptor with 12 random nucleotides. Each CDR3 protein gets one entry after TCRdb re-called the 5' RACE reads with MiXCR. This table has 450,000 to 600,000 distinct CDR3 sequences, about 27% appearing once. With 3 bases clipped from V and 1 base from J, the junction kept 4 bases outside the gene matches. Germline V CDR1 and CDR2: MRHNA, SNTAGT. The CDR3 totals 15 residues. This clonotype came up a few times. These data also formed part of another study, on T cells of mothers and their children. According to that study: A few healthy Caucasian mothers gave samples, and so did their six children.

This TCR came from a boy aged 2 to 10 in good health. Sequencing was performed on blood. The rearrangement uses TRBV6-4 and TRBJ2-3; TRBD1 aligns across 7 bases. CDR3 protein: CASSDEGQCTDTQYF. The CDR3 region has the DNA TGTGCCAGCAGTGATGAGGGACAGTGCACAGATACGCAGTATTTT.